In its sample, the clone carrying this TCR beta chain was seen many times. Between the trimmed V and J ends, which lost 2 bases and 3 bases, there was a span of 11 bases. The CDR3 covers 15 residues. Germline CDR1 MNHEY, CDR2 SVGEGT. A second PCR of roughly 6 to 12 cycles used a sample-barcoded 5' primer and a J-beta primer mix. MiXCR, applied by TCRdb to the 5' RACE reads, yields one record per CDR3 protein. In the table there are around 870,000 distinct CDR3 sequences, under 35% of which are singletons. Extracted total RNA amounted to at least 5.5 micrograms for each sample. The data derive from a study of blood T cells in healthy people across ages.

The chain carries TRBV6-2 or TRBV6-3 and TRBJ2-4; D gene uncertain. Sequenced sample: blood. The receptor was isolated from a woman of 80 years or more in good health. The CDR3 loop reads CASSYVERLKNIQYF. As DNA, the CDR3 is TGTGCCAGCAGTTACGTGGAACGGCTCAAAAACATTCAGTACTTC.